These T cell receptor beta chains were read from a single sample in a study of cytomegalovirus exposure and HLA in healthy donors. TCRdb's copy holds only in-frame clones and misses some; the assay was immunoSEQ multiplex PCR. The repertoire holds fewer than 120,000 clones, with 70% to 85% as singletons. Sequencing was done on a sample of PBMCs. The receptors shown here come from a man younger than 45 in good health and CMV-seropositive. CDR3s include the opening cysteine and the closing phenylalanine or tryptophan. Fields, in order: clone size, J gene, V gene, D gene, CDR3 DNA, CDR3 protein. D genes are given only for firm matches. Expanded clones are given a class, and other clones once, few, many or no size at all.

NA TRBJ1-1 TRBV5-6 TRBD1 TGTGCCAGCAGCCTTTCAAGGGGACAGGGCCCTGAAGCTTTCTTT CASSLSRGQGPEAFF
NA TRBJ2-7 TRBV5-8 NA TGTGCCAGCAGCCCCGGACAGCCCCTAGGAGAGCAGTACTTC CASSPGQPLGEQYF
NA TRBJ1-2 TRBV27 TRBD1 TGTGCCAGCAGTCCCCGGACAGGGGGCTATGGCTACACCTTC CASSPRTGGYGYTF
once TRBJ1-3 TRBV6-5 NA TGTGCCAGCAGTTACTCGGCCTCCTCTGGAAACACCATATATTTT CASSYSASSGNTIYF
NA TRBJ2-3 TRBV10-3 TRBD2 TGTGCCATCAGTGACGGACTAGCGGGGGGAGATGGCACAGATACGCAGTATTTT CAISDGLAGGDGTDTQYF
NA TRBJ1-1 TRBV29-1 NA TGCAGCGTAGGGAGAAACACTGAAGCTTTCTTT CSVGRNTEAFF
NA TRBJ2-5 TRBV27 TRBD2 TGTGCCAGCAGTTTATCGAGCCAATTTCGTAGGGAGGGGGAGACCCAGTACTTC CASSLSSQFRREGETQYF
once TRBJ2-3 TRBV5-6 TRBD2 TGTGCCAGCAGCTTTAACCGCTGGACTAGCGGGCCCACAGATACGCAGTATTTT CASSFNRWTSGPTDTQYF
NA TRBJ1-5 TRBV5-5 NA TGTGCCAGCAGCTTGGAGAGTAGCAATCAGCCCCAGCATTTT CASSLESSNQPQHF
NA TRBJ2-2 TRBV7-6 NA TGTGCCAGCACCAACAATCAGGGGCTAGGGGAGCTGTTTTTT CASTNNQGLGELFF
once TRBJ2-1 TRBV12-5 TRBD1 TGTGCTAGTGGTCCGACAGGGTTTAATGAGCAGTTCTTC CASGPTGFNEQFF
once TRBJ2-3 TRBV19 TRBD2 TGTGCCAGTAGCTTGTCCGGGGGGGCATTAGATACGCAGTATTTT CASSLSGGALDTQYF
NA TRBJ2-7 TRBV27 TRBD2 TGTGCCAGCAGTCACCGAGCGGGGGGTCACTACGAGCAGTACTTC CASSHRAGGHYEQYF
NA TRBJ2-5 TRBV27 TRBD2 TGTGCCAGCAGCTCGGGAGGGGGAGAGACCCAGTACTTC CASSSGGGETQYF
NA TRBJ2-7 TRBV10-3 TRBD2 TGTGCCATCACGGCTACGGGGGGCGAGCAGTACTTC CAITATGGEQYF
NA TRBJ1-1 TRBV30 TRBD1 TGTGCCTGGAGTGTCAGGGGGCCTCGAGGGGAAGCTTTCTTT CAWSVRGPRGEAFF
NA TRBJ2-2 TRBV5-1 TRBD2 TGCGCCAGCAGCTTGCCCTTGGCGGGGGGGCCGATCGGGGAGCTGTTTTTT CASSLPLAGGPIGELFF
NA TRBJ1-5 TRBV6-1 NA TGTGCCAGCAGTGGGACGGGGGGCGGTCAGCCCCAGCATTTT CASSGTGGGQPQHF
NA TRBJ1-5 TRBV19 NA TGTGCCAGTAGTATTCTCAGACAGCAGGGCAATCAGCCCCAGCATTTT CASSILRQQGNQPQHF
NA TRBJ1-3 TRBV19 NA TGTGCCAGTAGCGGATACAGGGTCAGCTCTGGAAACACCATATATTTT CASSGYRVSSGNTIYF
NA TRBJ2-3 TRBV12-5 NA TGTGCTAGTGGTTTGGTATTAACCGGGACTCCGCCGGGGACGCAGTATTTT CASGLVLTGTPPGTQYF
NA TRBJ1-5 TRBV30 TRBD1 TGTGCCTTGGGACAGGGAGGAGATCAGCCCCAGCATTTT CALGQGGDQPQHF
NA TRBJ2-2 TRBV27 NA TGCGCCAGCAGTTCTACCGGGGAGCTGTTTTTT CASSSTGELFF
NA TRBJ1-1 TRBV6-5 NA TGTGCCAGCAGCCCCTCCCAGGCTATGAACACTGAAGCTTTCTTT CASSPSQAMNTEAFF
few TRBJ1-2 TRBV25-1 NA TGTGCCAGCAGTGAATCCACAGGCTATGGCTACACCTTC CASSESTGYGYTF